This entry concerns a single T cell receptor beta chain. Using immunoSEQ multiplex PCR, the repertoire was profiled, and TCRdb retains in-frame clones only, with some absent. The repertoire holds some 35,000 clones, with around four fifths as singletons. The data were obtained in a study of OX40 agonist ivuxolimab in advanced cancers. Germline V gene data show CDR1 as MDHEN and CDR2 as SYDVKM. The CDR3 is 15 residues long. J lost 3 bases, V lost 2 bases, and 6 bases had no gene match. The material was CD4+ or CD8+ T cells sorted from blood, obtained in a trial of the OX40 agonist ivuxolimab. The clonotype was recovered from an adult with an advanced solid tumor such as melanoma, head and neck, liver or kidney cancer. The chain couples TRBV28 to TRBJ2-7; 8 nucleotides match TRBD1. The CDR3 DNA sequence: TGTGCCAGCAGTTTAGCGGGACAGGCGCTCTACGAGCAGTACTTC. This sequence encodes CASSLAGQALYEQYF.